This TCR beta chain was profiled in a study of blood T cell repertoires in COVID-19. For the study at large: Italy, Spain and the United States were the sources of the convalescent and acute COVID-19 samples.

Measured with immunoSEQ multiplex PCR; TCRdb has only the in-frame clones, and not every one. The sample gives 70,000 to 95,000 clones, more than 70% of which show up once; roughly 25% is in the top ten. This clone was counted only a few times. After removal of 10 bases from V and 5 bases from J, the junction contained 11 bases not matched to a gene. The CDR3 is made up of 14 amino acids. Germline V lookup: CDR1 SGHAT, CDR2 FQNNGV. The clonotype comes from a human donor in a cohort sampled during active COVID-19. J is TRBJ2-7 and V is TRBV11-2; TRBD1 matches 10 bases. What was sequenced was peripheral blood. The CDR3 spells CATLTGTGVNEQYF. The DNA of the CDR3 is TGTGCCACGTTAACCGGGACAGGGGTGAACGAGCAGTACTTC.